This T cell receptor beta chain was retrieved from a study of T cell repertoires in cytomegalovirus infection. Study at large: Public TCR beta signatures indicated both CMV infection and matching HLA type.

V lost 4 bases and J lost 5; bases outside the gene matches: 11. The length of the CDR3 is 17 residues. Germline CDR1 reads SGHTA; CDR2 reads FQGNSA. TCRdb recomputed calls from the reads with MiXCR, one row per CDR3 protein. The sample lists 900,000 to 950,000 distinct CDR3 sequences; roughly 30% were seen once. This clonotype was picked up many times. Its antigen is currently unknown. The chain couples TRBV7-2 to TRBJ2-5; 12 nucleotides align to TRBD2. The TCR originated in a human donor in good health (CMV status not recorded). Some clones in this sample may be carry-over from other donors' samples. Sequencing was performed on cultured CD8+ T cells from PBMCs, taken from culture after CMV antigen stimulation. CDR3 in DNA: TGTGCCAGCAGCTATCTAGCGGGGGGGCCTCTTGGGGAGACCCAGTACTTC. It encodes CASSYLAGGPLGETQYF.